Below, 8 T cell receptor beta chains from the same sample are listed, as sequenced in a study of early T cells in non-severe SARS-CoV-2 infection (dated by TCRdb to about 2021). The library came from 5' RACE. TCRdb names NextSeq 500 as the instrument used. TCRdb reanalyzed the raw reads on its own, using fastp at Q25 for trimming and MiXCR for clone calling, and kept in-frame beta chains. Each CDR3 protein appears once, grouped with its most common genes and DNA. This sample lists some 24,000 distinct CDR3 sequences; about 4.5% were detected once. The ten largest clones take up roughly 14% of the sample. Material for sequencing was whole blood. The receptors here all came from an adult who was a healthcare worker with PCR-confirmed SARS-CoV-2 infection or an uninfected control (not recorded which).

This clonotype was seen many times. The CDR3: CASSQDPGLAGGQNIQYF. For the CDR3, the DNA is TGCGCCAGCAGCCAAGATCCGGGACTAGCGGGGGGGCAAAACATTCAGTACTTC. The V call is TRBV4-1, the J call TRBJ2-4; 16 bases fit TRBD2. The V gene end was trimmed by 0 bases and the J gene end by 5 bases; junction bases not matched to a gene: 4. Germline V gene data show CDR1 as MGHRA and CDR2 as YSYEKL. The CDR3 totals 18 residues.

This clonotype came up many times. DNA for the CDR3: TGTGCCAGCTCCACCCTGGGAGGGGGACAGCCCCAGCATTTT. Its translation: CASSTLGGGQPQHF. The rearrangement uses TRBV28 and TRBJ1-5; D possibly corresponds to TRBD1 (6 bases). Between the trimmed V and J ends, which lost 8 bases and 7 bases, there was a span of 18 bases. The germline V gene encodes CDR1 MDHEN and CDR2 SYDVKM. The CDR3 runs 14 residues. Filled out from reference TRBV28 and TRBJ1-5, the complete variable domain reads DVKVTQSSRYLVKRTGEKVFLECVQDMDHENMFWYRQDPGLGLRLIYFSYDVKMKEKGDIPEGYSVSREKKERFSLILESASTNQTSMYLCASSTLGGGQPQHFGDGTRLSIL.

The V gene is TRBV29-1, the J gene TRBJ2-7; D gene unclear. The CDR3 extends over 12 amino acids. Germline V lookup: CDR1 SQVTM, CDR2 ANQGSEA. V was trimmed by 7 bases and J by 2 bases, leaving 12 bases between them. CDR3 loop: CSAGKQAYEQYF. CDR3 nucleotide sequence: TGCAGCGCTGGTAAACAAGCCTACGAGCAGTACTTC.

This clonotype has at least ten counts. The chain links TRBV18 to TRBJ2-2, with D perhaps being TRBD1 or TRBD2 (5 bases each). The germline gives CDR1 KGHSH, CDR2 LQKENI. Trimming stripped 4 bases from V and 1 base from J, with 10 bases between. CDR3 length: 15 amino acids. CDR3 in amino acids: CASSREGRNTGELFF. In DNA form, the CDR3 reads TGTGCCAGCTCACGAGAGGGACGGAACACCGGGGAGCTGTTTTTT.

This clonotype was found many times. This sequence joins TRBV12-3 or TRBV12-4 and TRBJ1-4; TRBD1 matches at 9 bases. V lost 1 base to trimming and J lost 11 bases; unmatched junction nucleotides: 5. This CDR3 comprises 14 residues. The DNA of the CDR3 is TGTGCCAGCAGTTTAGTACAGGGGGCGTCTAAACTGTTTTTT. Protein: CASSLVQGASKLFF.

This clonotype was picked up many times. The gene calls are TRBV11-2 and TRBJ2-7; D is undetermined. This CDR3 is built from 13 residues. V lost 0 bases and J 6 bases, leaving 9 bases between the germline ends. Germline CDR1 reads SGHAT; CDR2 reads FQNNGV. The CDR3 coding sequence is TGTGCCAGCAGCTTAGAGTCGAAAGGCGAGCAGTACTTC. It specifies CASSLESKGEQYF.

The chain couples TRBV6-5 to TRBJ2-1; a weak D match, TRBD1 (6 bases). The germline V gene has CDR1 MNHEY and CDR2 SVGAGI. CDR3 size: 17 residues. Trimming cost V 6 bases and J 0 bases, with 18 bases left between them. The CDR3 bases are TGTGCCAGCAGCTTTAGCAGGGGCAAGAGCTCCTACAATGAGCAGTTCTTC. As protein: CASSFSRGKSSYNEQFF.

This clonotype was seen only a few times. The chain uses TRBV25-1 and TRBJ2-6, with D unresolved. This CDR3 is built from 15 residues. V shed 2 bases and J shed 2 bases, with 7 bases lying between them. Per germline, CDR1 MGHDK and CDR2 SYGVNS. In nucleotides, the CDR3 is TGTGCCAGCAGTGAAGCTGTGGCTGGGGCCAACGTCCTGACTTTC. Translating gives CASSEAVAGANVLTF.